The present entry profiles one T cell receptor (beta chain) with its context. The CDR3 is 14 residues long. V was cut by 0 bases and J by 7 bases, with 10 bases left in between. Germline-derived CDR1 and CDR2 are MGHDK and SYGVNS. This entry belongs to a study of blood T cell repertoires in COVID-19. Study summary: Samples taken during acute and convalescent COVID-19 were collected in the United States, Italy and Spain. From T cells, B-cell-depleted T cells, or PBMCs came the material, which was cDNA or gDNA.

Authors' analysis steps: Amplification with reference gene primers provided the estimates of nucleated cell counts. Produced via immunoSEQ multiplex PCR; TCRdb's table is partial and in-frame only. The DNA gave D and trimming, while V, J and clone size come from that table. The data show around 120,000 clones, 83% seen once. Input material: peripheral blood. This TCR was recovered from a man under 40 with acute or convalescent COVID-19. V and J are TRBV25-1 and TRBJ1-3; a weak D match, TRBD1 (6 bases). DNA for the CDR3: TGTGCCAGCAGTGAATATGGGGGCCGGAACACCATATATTTT. This gives the protein CASSEYGGRNTIYF. Full variable domain (rest looked up from reference TRBV25-1 and TRBJ1-3): EADIYQTPRYLVIGTGKKITLECSQTMGHDKMYWYQQDPGMELHLIHYSYGVNSTEKGDLSSESTVSRIRTEHFPLTLESARPSHTSQYLCASSEYGGRNTIYFGEGSWLTVV.